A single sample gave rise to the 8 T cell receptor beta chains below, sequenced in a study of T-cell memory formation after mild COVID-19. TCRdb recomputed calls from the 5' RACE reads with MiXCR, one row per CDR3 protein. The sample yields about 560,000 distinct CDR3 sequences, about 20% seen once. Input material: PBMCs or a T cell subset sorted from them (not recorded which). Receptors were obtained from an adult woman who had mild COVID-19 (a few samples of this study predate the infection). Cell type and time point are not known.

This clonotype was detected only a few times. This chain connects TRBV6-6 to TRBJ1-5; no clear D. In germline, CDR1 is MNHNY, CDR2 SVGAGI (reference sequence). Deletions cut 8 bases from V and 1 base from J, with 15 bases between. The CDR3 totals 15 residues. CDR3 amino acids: CASHRGSGSNQPQHF. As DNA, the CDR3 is TGTGCCAGCCACCGTGGTTCGGGGAGCAATCAGCCCCAGCATTTT.

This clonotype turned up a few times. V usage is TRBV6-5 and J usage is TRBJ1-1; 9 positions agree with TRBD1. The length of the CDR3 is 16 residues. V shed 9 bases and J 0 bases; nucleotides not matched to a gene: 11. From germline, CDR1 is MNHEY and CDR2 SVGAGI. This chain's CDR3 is CASRAWTGALNTEAFF. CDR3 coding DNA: TGTGCCAGTCGGGCCTGGACAGGGGCCCTGAACACTGAAGCTTTCTTT.

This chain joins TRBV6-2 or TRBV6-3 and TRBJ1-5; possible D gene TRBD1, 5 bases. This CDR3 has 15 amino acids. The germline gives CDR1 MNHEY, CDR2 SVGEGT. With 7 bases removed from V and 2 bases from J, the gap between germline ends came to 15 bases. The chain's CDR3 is CASNQGEVGNQPQHF. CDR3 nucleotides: TGTGCCAGCAACCAAGGGGAGGTGGGCAATCAGCCCCAGCATTTT.

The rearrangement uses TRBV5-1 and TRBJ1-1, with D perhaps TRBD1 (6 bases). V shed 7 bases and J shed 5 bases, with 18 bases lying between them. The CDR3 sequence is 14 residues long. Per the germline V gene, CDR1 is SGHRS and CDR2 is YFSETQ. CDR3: CASQWTSGETEAFF. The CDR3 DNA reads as TGCGCCAGCCAGTGGACCTCAGGGGAAACTGAAGCTTTCTTT.

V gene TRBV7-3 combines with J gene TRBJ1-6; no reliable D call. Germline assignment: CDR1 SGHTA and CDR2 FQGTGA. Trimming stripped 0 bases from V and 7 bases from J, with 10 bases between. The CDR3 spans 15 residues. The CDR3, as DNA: TGTGCCAGCAGCTTAACGGCGGTAGTCAATTCACCCCTCCACTTT. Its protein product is CASSLTAVVNSPLHF.

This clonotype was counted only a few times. The DNA of the CDR3 is TGTGCCAGCAGCGTAGCTACGGGCCTATCGCGGGGGAATGAGCAGTTCTTC. This gives the protein CASSVATGLSRGNEQFF. J is TRBJ2-1 and V is TRBV9; TRBD2 agrees at 7 bases. This CDR3 comprises 17 residues. Germline loops: CDR1 SGDLS, CDR2 YYNGEE. V dropped 0 bases and J dropped 7; count of bases not matched to a gene: 13.

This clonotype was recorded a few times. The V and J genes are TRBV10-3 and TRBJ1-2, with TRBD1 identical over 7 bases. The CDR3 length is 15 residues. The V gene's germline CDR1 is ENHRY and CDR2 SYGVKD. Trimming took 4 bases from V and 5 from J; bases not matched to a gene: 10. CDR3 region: CAISVGTGDPYGYTF. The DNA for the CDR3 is TGTGCCATCAGTGTTGGTACAGGGGACCCTTATGGCTACACCTTC.

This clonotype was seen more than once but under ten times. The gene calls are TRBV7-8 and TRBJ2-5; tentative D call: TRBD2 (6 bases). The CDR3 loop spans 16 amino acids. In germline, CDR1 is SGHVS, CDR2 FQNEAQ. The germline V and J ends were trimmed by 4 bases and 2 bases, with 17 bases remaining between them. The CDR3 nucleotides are TGTGCCAGCAGCTGGGACGGTGGTAGCGGACAAGAGACCCAGTACTTC. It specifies CASSWDGGSGQETQYF.